A single sample gave rise to the 9 T cell receptor beta chains below, sequenced in a study of PD-1 blockade in classical Hodgkin lymphoma. Regarding time point: newly diagnosed, previously untreated cHL patient sample. Magnetic negative selection purified CD4+ T cells from thawed PBMCs. This table comes from immunoSEQ multiplex PCR, and its TCRdb copy is limited to in-frame clones, with some not included. The table shows about 35,000 clones, with roughly 91% occurring only once. The sample taken for sequencing was CD4+ T cells from blood. The receptors come from a human donor with classical Hodgkin lymphoma.

This clone was observed once. The V and J genes are TRBV6-1 and TRBJ2-7; D tentatively fits TRBD1 or TRBD2 (5 bases each). Trimming removed 8 bases from V and 2 bases from J, with 13 bases in between. The germline gives CDR1 MNHNS, CDR2 SASEGT. There are 13 residues in the CDR3. The CDR3 sequence is CASSRDRTYEQYF. As DNA, the CDR3 is TGTGCCAGCTCCCGGGACCGTACCTACGAGCAGTACTTC.

The V call is TRBV5-5, the J call TRBJ1-5; a weak D match, TRBD1 (5 bases). Germline values: CDR1 SGHKS, CDR2 YYEKEE (reference sequence). The length of the CDR3 is 13 residues. V was pared by 2 bases and J by 6 bases, with 9 bases between. In nucleotides, the CDR3 is TGTGCCAGCAGCTTATCAGGGACTCAGCCCCAGCATTTT. Protein sequence: CASSLSGTQPQHF.

This clone was found a few times. The CDR3 nucleotides read TGCGCCAGCAGAAGTGAAAGGGCAACCGGGGAGCTGTTTTTT. Translated: CASRSERATGELFF. The chain couples TRBV10-2 to TRBJ2-2, with no clear D. Germline CDR1 and CDR2: WSHSY and SAAADI. Trimming shortened V by 6 bases and J by 5 bases, and 13 bases separated the two germline ends. This CDR3 has 14 amino acids.

This clone turned up a few times. CDR3 sequence: CASSRDYGYTF. The CDR3 nucleotides are TGTGCCAGCTCCAGGGACTATGGCTACACCTTC. The chain carries TRBV18 and TRBJ1-2, with D perhaps TRBD1 (5 bases). V was cut by 6 bases and J by 3 bases, with 5 bases left in between. The V gene's germline CDR1 is KGHSH and CDR2 LQKENI. The CDR3 runs to 11 residues.

The V gene is TRBV6-5, the J gene TRBJ1-1; TRBD1 is a possible D gene (6 bases). Looked up from germline, CDR1 is MNHEY and CDR2 is SVGAGI. This CDR3 spans 10 amino acids. V lost 11 bases, J lost 11 bases, and 15 bases lay in between. In DNA, the CDR3 is TGTGCCGTGGTGGGGGCCAGGGCTTTCTTT. It translates to CAVVGARAFF.

The chain links TRBV7-2 to TRBJ1-1; D is ambiguous. The germline V gene encodes CDR1 SGHTA and CDR2 FQGNSA. The CDR3 has 13 residues. The germline V and J ends were trimmed by 1 base and 5 bases, with 8 bases remaining between them. CDR3 in DNA: TGTGCCAGCAGCTTAGGCTTATGGACTGAAGCTTTCTTT. It yields the protein CASSLGLWTEAFF.

The CDR3 DNA is TGCGCCAGCAGCATAGGACGGACTCCTAACGAGCAGTACTTC. It yields the protein CASSIGRTPNEQYF. The chain uses TRBV5-1 and TRBJ2-7, with D possibly being TRBD2 (5 bases). Germline V CDR1 and CDR2: SGHRS, YFSETQ. The CDR3 covers 14 residues. Trimming shortened V by 4 bases and J by 5 bases, and 16 bases separated the two germline ends.

The V gene is TRBV4-1, the J gene TRBJ2-6; D is ambiguous. The V end was cut by 4 bases, the J end by 4 bases, with 8 bases between. This CDR3 comprises 14 residues. Germline CDR1 MGHRA, CDR2 YSYEKL. For the CDR3, the DNA is TGCGCCAGCAGCCTAACTCCGGGGGCCAACGTCCTGACTTTC. Translated: CASSLTPGANVLTF.

The V and J genes are TRBV18 and TRBJ1-2, with D perhaps TRBD1 (6 bases). The V end was cut by 3 bases, the J end by 4 bases, with 15 bases between. The germline V gene has CDR1 KGHSH and CDR2 LQKENI. The CDR3 extends over 15 amino acids. The CDR3 protein is CASSPPQGFSYGYTF. Here the CDR3 DNA reads TGTGCCAGCTCACCTCCTCAGGGGTTCAGCTATGGCTACACCTTC.